What follows are 23 T cell receptor beta chains derived from one specimen sequenced in a study of cytomegalovirus exposure and HLA in healthy donors. Assay used: immunoSEQ multiplex PCR; TCRdb lists only in-frame clones, some missing. Counted here are about 110,000 clones, 88% occurring once; the ten biggest clones make up roughly 2%. The material sequenced was PBMCs. Every receptor here comes from a woman under 30 in good health and CMV-seropositive.

This sequence joins TRBV5-5 and TRBJ2-7; 8 bases are a match to TRBD2. Germline loops: CDR1 SGHKS, CDR2 YYEKEE (reference sequence). The CDR3 has 15 amino acids. V trimming: 3 bases; J trimming: 1 base; junction bases outside the gene matches: 6. CDR3 protein: CASSWVGGDSYEQYV. The CDR3 DNA is TGTGCCAGCAGCTGGGTCGGGGGGGATTCCTACGAGCAGTACGTC.

The chain combines TRBV27 with TRBJ2-7; 7 nucleotides line up with TRBD1. Germline trimming cut 3 bases from V and 7 bases from J; bases unmatched to any gene: 9. The CDR3 has 14 residues. Germline V gene lookup returns CDR1 MNHEY and CDR2 SMNVEV (reference sequence). CDR3 DNA sequence: TGTGCCAGCAGTTTCGGAAGGGGGCGCCGGGAGCAGTACTTC. Residues: CASSFGRGRREQYF.

The chain is built from TRBV28 and TRBJ1-3; TRBD1 agrees at 10 bases. This CDR3 has 14 amino acids. The germline gives CDR1 MDHEN, CDR2 SYDVKM. The J segment lost 2 bases and the V segment lost 10 bases, leaving 5 bases of the junction unmatched. The CDR3 spells CATRQGAPGNTIYF. Written as DNA, the CDR3 is TGTGCCACCCGACAGGGGGCGCCTGGAAACACCATATATTTT.

V is TRBV4-1 and J is TRBJ1-1; D is undetermined. Trimming shortened V by 3 bases and J by 1 base, and 9 bases separated the two germline ends. Germline values: CDR1 MGHRA, CDR2 YSYEKL. This CDR3 region has 14 residues. CDR3 DNA sequence: TGCGCCAGCAGCCAGCCAGCAGGGAACACTGAAGCTTTCTTT. The encoded protein is CASSQPAGNTEAFF.

This clone appeared many times. V usage is TRBV4-3 and J usage is TRBJ1-1; D remains ambiguous. Germline lookup yields CDR1 LGHNA and CDR2 YSLEER. The CDR3 has 16 amino acids. Trimming removed 0 bases from V and 3 bases from J, with 14 bases in between. The CDR3 region is CASSQDEEGGDTEAFF. Here the CDR3 DNA reads TGCGCCAGCAGCCAAGATGAGGAGGGCGGCGACACTGAAGCTTTCTTT.

V and J are TRBV27 and TRBJ1-5; TRBD1 aligns across 12 bases. The length of the CDR3 is 16 residues. Trimming removed 3 bases from V and 8 bases from J; junction bases left unmatched: 8. Per the germline V gene, CDR1 is MNHEY and CDR2 is SMNVEV (reference sequence). CDR3 region: CASSFSGTGGVEPQHF. The CDR3 bases are TGTGCCAGCAGTTTTTCCGGGACAGGGGGCGTCGAGCCCCAGCATTTT.

J is TRBJ2-5 and V is TRBV27; D remains unclear. Germline V lookup: CDR1 MNHEY, CDR2 SMNVEV (reference sequence). Trimming pared 5 bases from V and 5 bases from J, leaving 12 bases between. The CDR3 consists of 13 residues. The CDR3 loop is CASSTLFGETQYF. In nucleotides, the CDR3 is TGTGCCAGCAGTACACTATTCGGGGAGACCCAGTACTTC.

CDR3 sequence: CASSLVGGGAYNEQFF. CDR3 nucleotide sequence: TGTGCCAGCAGCTTAGTTGGCGGGGGGGCCTACAATGAGCAGTTCTTC. J is TRBJ2-1 and V is TRBV7-9; 9 bases line up with TRBD2. V trimming: 1 base; J trimming: 2 bases; junction bases outside the gene matches: 3. The CDR3 is made up of 16 amino acids. The V gene's germline CDR1 is SEHNR and CDR2 FQNEAQ (reference sequence).

A single count supports this clone. The rearrangement links TRBV28 to TRBJ2-2; perhaps TRBD1 as D (6 bases). Germline V gene lookup returns CDR1 MDHEN and CDR2 SYDVKM. V lost 5 bases, J lost 0 bases, and 10 bases lay in between. This CDR3 region has 15 residues. CDR3 amino acids: CASSPGTSNTGELFF. CDR3 sequence (DNA): TGTGCCAGCAGTCCCGGGACATCGAACACCGGGGAGCTGTTTTTT.

Only one count was recorded for this clone. The chain links TRBV4-1 to TRBJ1-1, with D maybe TRBD1 (5 bases). V gave up 1 base and J gave up 0 bases, with 12 bases separating them. CDR1 is MGHRA, CDR2 YSYEKL, per germline. This CDR3 comprises 16 residues. The CDR3 loop is CASSQGGRALNTEAFF. The CDR3 region has the DNA TGCGCCAGCAGCCAAGGGGGGAGGGCCCTGAACACTGAAGCTTTCTTT.

The chain links TRBV5-1 to TRBJ2-2, with 12 bases fitting TRBD2. The junction had 5 bases not matched to a gene; V was cut back by 3 bases and J by 2 bases. Germline V CDR1 and CDR2: SGHRS, YFSETQ. This CDR3 comprises 17 residues. CDR3 DNA: TGCGCCAGCAGCTGGCGACTAGCGGGGGTCAACACCGGGGAGCTGTTTTTT. This codes for CASSWRLAGVNTGELFF.

The gene calls are TRBV4-2 and TRBJ2-5; D ambiguous. This CDR3 comprises 13 residues. CDR1 LGHNA and CDR2 YNFKEQ come from the germline V gene. The ends were cut back, 1 base at V and 5 bases at J, with 8 bases in the middle. The CDR3 DNA sequence: TGTGCCAGCAGCCAAGGAGCCCGGGAGACCCAGTACTTC. Its translation: CASSQGARETQYF.

This chain joins TRBV13 and TRBJ2-5; 13 nucleotides match TRBD2. In germline, CDR1 is PRHDT, CDR2 FYEKMQ (reference sequence). Trimming cost V 5 bases and J 2 bases; bases outside gene matches: 2. The CDR3 covers 15 residues. CDR3 sequence (DNA): TGTGCCAGCAGCAAGACTAGCGGGGGGCAAGAGACCCAGTACTTC. Residues: CASSKTSGGQETQYF.

The V gene is TRBV29-1, the J gene TRBJ2-5, with 7 bases that match TRBD1. Unmatched junction bases numbered 9, after V lost 7 bases and J lost 4 bases. The CDR3 length is 13 residues. Germline values: CDR1 SQVTM, CDR2 ANQGSEA. CDR3 residues: CSADRVRGETQYF. DNA of the CDR3: TGCAGCGCAGACAGGGTTCGGGGAGAGACCCAGTACTTC.

Only one count was recorded for this clone. The CDR3: CASSEAGRGTGNTIYF. DNA for the CDR3: TGTGCCAGCAGTGAAGCGGGCAGGGGAACTGGAAACACCATATATTTT. The chain carries TRBV2 and TRBJ1-3, with a possible D match to TRBD1 (6 bases). CDR3 length: 16 amino acids. V dropped 0 bases and J dropped 2 bases, with 11 bases sitting between them. In germline, CDR1 is SNHLY, CDR2 FYNNEI.

Details on this clone: No conserved phenylalanine or tryptophan ends this CDR3, so it is likely a read error. It is unclear where the CDR3 begins or ends on the DNA, so no DNA is shown, and the CDR3 is as TCRdb lists it. The gene calls are TRBV6-1 and TRBJ1-1; the DNA was not used to check the table's D call, TRBD1. The CDR3 is 13 residues long, counting both termini. CDR1 MNHNS and CDR2 SASEGT come from the germline V gene. The chain's CDR3 is CASSFPYGRGMSY.

This clone occurred once. The rearrangement joins TRBV6-7 to TRBJ2-3; 7 nucleotides agree with TRBD2. TRBV6-7 is an open reading frame whose function is uncertain. With V trimmed by 4 bases and J by 6 bases, 4 bases remained unmatched. CDR3 length: 13 residues. CDR3 DNA: TGTGCCAGCAGTTCACTAGCGTTCGATACGCAGTATTTT. Residues: CASSSLAFDTQYF.

The rearrangement joins TRBV7-2 to TRBJ2-3, with 7 bases matching TRBD1. CDR1 and CDR2 (germline): SGHTA, FQGNSA. J was trimmed by 2 bases and V by 2 bases; bases with no gene match: 4. The CDR3 contains 15 residues. The CDR3 DNA sequence: TGTGCCAGCAGCTTATTTAGGGGGCACACAGATACGCAGTATTTT. It specifies CASSLFRGHTDTQYF. The full variable domain, completed using reference TRBV7-2 and TRBJ2-3, is GAGVSQSPSNKVTEKGKDVELRCDPISGHTALYWYRQSLGQGLEFLIYFQGNSAPDKSGLPSDRFSAERTGGSVSTLTIQRTQQEDSAVYLCASSLFRGHTDTQYFGPGTRLTVL.

This clone was detected once. J is TRBJ1-1 and V is TRBV2; TRBD1 matches at 7 bases. CDR3 length: 13 amino acids. CDR1 SNHLY and CDR2 FYNNEI come from the germline V gene. J lost 6 bases, V lost 7 bases, and 8 bases had no gene match. CDR3 sequence (DNA): TGTGCCAGCAAGGGACAGCAGGTCTCTGAAGCTTTCTTT. Protein sequence: CASKGQQVSEAFF.

This clone was counted between two and nine times. V is TRBV28 and J is TRBJ2-7; weak D call: TRBD1 (6 bases). The CDR3 totals 13 residues. Germline V gene data show CDR1 as MDHEN and CDR2 as SYDVKM. Trimming took off 5 bases at V and 2 bases at J, with 10 bases between the two ends. CDR3 nucleotide sequence: TGTGCCAGCAGTCCAGGGGACACCTACGAGCAGTACGTC. As protein: CASSPGDTYEQYV.

The rearrangement joins TRBV2 to TRBJ1-5; TRBD1 matches 7 bases. With 5 bases clipped from V and 5 bases from J, the junction kept 6 bases outside the gene matches. Looked up from germline, CDR1 is SNHLY and CDR2 is FYNNEI. This CDR3 region has 14 residues. The CDR3 nucleotides are TGTGCCAGCAGTTTGAGGGGGCTTGATCAGCCCCAGCATTTT. Translating it yields CASSLRGLDQPQHF.

The chain uses TRBV28 and TRBJ2-7; 12 nucleotides agree with TRBD1. The trim removed 5 bases at V and 5 bases at J, leaving 7 bases unmatched. Per the germline V gene, CDR1 is MDHEN and CDR2 is SYDVKM. The CDR3 is 15 amino acids. CDR3 coding DNA: TGTGCCAGCAGTCCGGGGACAGGGGGCAAGGACGAGCAGTACGTC. This sequence encodes CASSPGTGGKDEQYV.

The genes are TRBV10-3 and TRBJ2-2; TRBD1 is a possible D gene (6 bases). Trimming removed 4 bases at V and 1 base at J, with 7 bases between. The CDR3 extends over 14 amino acids. Germline lookup yields CDR1 ENHRY and CDR2 SYGVKD. CDR3 loop: CAISVQGNTGELFF. CDR3 nucleotides: TGTGCCATCAGTGTACAGGGGAACACCGGGGAGCTGTTTTTT.